Sequencing of this T cell receptor beta chain was carried out in a study of blood T cell repertoires in COVID-19. Study as a whole: Samples taken during acute and convalescent COVID-19 were collected in the United States, Italy and Spain. Sample material is recorded as cDNA or gDNA derived from T cells, B-cell-depleted T cells, or PBMCs.

Looked up from germline, CDR1 is GTSNPN and CDR2 is SVGIG (reference sequence). The CDR3 covers 14 residues. Deletions cut 0 bases from V and 5 bases from J, with 13 bases between. Original processing methods: The assay estimated nucleated cells by amplifying reference gene primers. The assay was immunoSEQ multiplex PCR, and TCRdb's table has in-frame clones only and misses some. The V and J calls and clone size were taken over from that table, and D and trimming were inferred from the DNA. The sample has 300,000 to 400,000 clones, 85% seen once. The receptor comes from a human donor in a cohort sampled during active COVID-19. Sequenced: peripheral blood. The genes are TRBV30 and TRBJ1-1; weak D call: TRBD1 (5 bases). The CDR3, as DNA: TGTGCCTGGAGTGTAACGGCAGGGAGGACTGAAGCTTTCTTT. Its protein is CAWSVTAGRTEAFF.